The 27 T cell receptor beta chains below were found in one sample sequenced in a study of T cells in Graves' hyperthyroidism and ophthalmopathy. The investigators amplified TCR beta CDR3 regions from RNA transcripts. The HTBI primer set served for first-round RT-PCR of the TCR CDR3. TCRdb used MiXCR to reprocess the multiplex PCR reads, holding one entry per CDR3 protein. Of hundreds of thousands of distinct CDR3 sequences listed, about a sixth were seen once; the top ten hold 13% to 15%. The sample taken for sequencing was blood. These receptors all come from a woman aged 18 to 35 with Graves' hyperthyroidism.

This clonotype was seen a handful of times. J is TRBJ2-7 and V is TRBV7-2; D is possibly TRBD1 (6 bases). CDR3 size: 14 residues. V lost 1 base and J 4 bases, leaving 11 bases between the germline ends. Germline V gene lookup returns CDR1 SGHTA and CDR2 FQGNSA. This CDR3 reads CASSLGRGPYEQYF. The CDR3 coding sequence is TGTGCCAGCAGCTTAGGCAGGGGCCCTTACGAGCAGTACTTC.

This chain connects TRBV10-3 to TRBJ2-1; D not certain. Between the trimmed V and J ends, which lost 5 bases and 8 bases, there was a span of 16 bases. CDR1 and CDR2 from the germline V gene are ENHRY and SYGVKD. The CDR3 contains 14 residues. The CDR3 loop is CAISRAPDWDEQFF. The CDR3 region has the DNA TGTGCCATCAGTAGGGCCCCCGACTGGGATGAGCAGTTCTTC.

The sample holds many counts of this clonotype. This chain uses TRBV12-3 or TRBV12-4 with TRBJ1-1; D unclear. The CDR3 loop spans 15 amino acids. The V gene lost 3 bases and the J gene lost 4 bases, with 15 bases spanning the gap. In DNA form, the CDR3 reads TGTGCCAGCAGTTTCCACAGACAACGGAGCACTGAAGCTTTCTTT. Amino acids: CASSFHRQRSTEAFF.

This clonotype was seen repeatedly, ten times or more. The chain couples TRBV28 to TRBJ1-1, with a possible D match to TRBD1 (5 bases). The CDR3 contains 15 residues. Germline-derived CDR1 and CDR2 are MDHEN and SYDVKM. V was trimmed by 8 bases and J by 2 bases, leaving 18 bases between them. The CDR3: CASYSAGSPNTEAFF. Written as DNA, the CDR3 is TGTGCCAGCTATTCGGCAGGGAGCCCTAACACTGAAGCTTTCTTT. Full variable domain (rest looked up from reference TRBV28 and TRBJ1-1): DVKVTQSSRYLVKRTGEKVFLECVQDMDHENMFWYRQDPGLGLRLIYFSYDVKMKEKGDIPEGYSVSREKKERFSLILESASTNQTSMYLCASYSAGSPNTEAFFGQGTRLTVV.

The chain links TRBV12-3 or TRBV12-4 to TRBJ2-5; 7 bases agree with TRBD1. The CDR3 has 15 residues. V trimming: 10 bases; J trimming: 5 bases; junction bases outside the gene matches: 16. As DNA, the CDR3 is TGTGCCATCAGCAAGGAGACAGGGTATTTGGAGACCCAGTACTTC. Translating gives CAISKETGYLETQYF.

The table lists this clonotype with many counts. The J gene is TRBJ2-7, the V gene TRBV10-1; 10 nucleotides align to TRBD2. The ends lost 4 bases at V and 5 bases at J; junction bases unmatched: 8. The CDR3 spans 15 residues. The germline V gene has CDR1 WNHNN and CDR2 SYGVQD (reference sequence). CDR3 residues: CASSGKRGGMDEQYF. The CDR3 DNA reads TGCGCCAGCAGTGGAAAGCGGGGGGGCATGGACGAGCAGTACTTC.

The V and J genes are TRBV4-1 and TRBJ2-1; D is unresolved. V lost 0 bases and J lost 6, with 21 bases in between. Germline CDR1 is MGHRA and CDR2 is YSYEKL. The CDR3 spans 18 residues. CDR3 nucleotide sequence: TGCGCCAGCAGCCAAGAAATAGGGCGGCGCCCCTGGGGCAATGAGCAGTTCTTC. Its translation: CASSQEIGRRPWGNEQFF.

The chain couples TRBV27 to TRBJ1-1; D possibly corresponds to TRBD1 (6 bases). Trimming shortened V by 2 bases and J by 3 bases, and 7 bases separated the two germline ends. The CDR3 is made up of 13 amino acids. Germline CDR1 reads MNHEY; CDR2 reads SMNVEV (reference sequence). CDR3 residues: CASSLQGHTEAFF. The CDR3 region has the DNA TGTGCCAGCAGTTTACAGGGGCACACTGAAGCTTTCTTT.

This clonotype occurred a few times. The rearrangement uses TRBV6-1 and TRBJ1-6, with 8 bases matching TRBD1. The length of the CDR3 is 16 residues. V gave up 8 bases and J gave up 10 bases; unmatched junction bases: 16. Germline loops: CDR1 MNHNS, CDR2 SASEGT. CDR3 in amino acids: CASDWDRPIRGSPLHF. CDR3 coding DNA: TGTGCCAGCGACTGGGACAGGCCGATAAGGGGCTCACCCCTCCACTTT.

Regarding this clonotype: This may be a read error: a much more frequent sequence differs by one nucleotide. This chain uses TRBV2 with TRBJ1-6; perhaps TRBD1 as D (6 bases). This CDR3 has 12 residues. The germline V gene encodes CDR1 SNHLY and CDR2 FYNNEI. The CDR3 is CASSAPGAPLYF. As DNA, the CDR3 is TGTGCCAGCAGCGCCCCGGGGGCACCCCTCTACTTT.

The gene calls are TRBV6-2 or TRBV6-3 and TRBJ2-7; 7 bases are shared with TRBD2. This CDR3 region has 15 residues. CDR1 is MNHEY, CDR2 SVGEGT, per germline. Unmatched junction bases numbered 13, after V lost 7 bases and J lost 4 bases. The CDR3 bases are TGTGCCAGCACTTTACGAGAGGCTAGCGGATACGAGCAGTACTTC. Residues: CASTLREASGYEQYF.

This clonotype came up many times. The chain is built from TRBV12-3 or TRBV12-4 and TRBJ2-1; D possibly corresponds to TRBD2 (5 bases). With 2 bases removed from V and 9 bases from J, the gap between germline ends came to 11 bases. The CDR3 has 13 residues. The CDR3 region is CASSLKLGVEQFF. The CDR3 region has the DNA TGTGCCAGCAGTTTAAAACTAGGAGTTGAGCAGTTCTTC.

This clonotype was observed a handful of times. This sequence joins TRBV12-5 and TRBJ1-2, with D maybe TRBD1 (5 bases). This CDR3 spans 12 amino acids. Looked up from germline, CDR1 is LGHNT and CDR2 is FRNRAP. V was cut by 6 bases and J by 5 bases, with 10 bases left in between. DNA of the CDR3: TGTGCTAGTGGGGACGGGACTTATGGCTACACCTTC. The encoded protein is CASGDGTYGYTF.

This clonotype was recorded at least ten times. The genes are TRBV5-5 and TRBJ2-1, with 9 positions matching TRBD1. This CDR3 has 17 residues. V gave up 0 bases and J gave up 5 bases; unmatched junction bases: 9. The V gene's germline CDR1 is SGHKS and CDR2 YYEKEE (reference sequence). The CDR3 loop reads CASSLVGTGPTHNEQFF. DNA of the CDR3: TGTGCCAGCAGCTTGGTTGGGACAGGGCCGACCCACAATGAGCAGTTCTTC.

This clonotype was observed many times. CDR3 coding DNA: TGCGCCAGCAGCCAAGCCCGAGGGTATGGCTACACCTTC. Protein: CASSQARGYGYTF. The chain combines TRBV4-3 with TRBJ1-2, with D uncertain. This CDR3 spans 13 amino acids. Germline loops: CDR1 LGHNA, CDR2 YSLEER. Trimming stripped 1 base from V and 5 bases from J, with 8 bases between.

This clonotype was counted between two and nine times. This rearrangement joins TRBV6-1 to TRBJ1-2, with D perhaps TRBD1 (6 bases). Deletions cut 6 bases from V and 3 bases from J, with 20 bases between. The germline V gene encodes CDR1 MNHNS and CDR2 SASEGT. This CDR3 is 16 amino acids long. CDR3 DNA: TGTGCCAGCAGCCTAACGACAGGCCCGGGGGACTATGGCTACACCTTC. Residues: CASSLTTGPGDYGYTF.

This clonotype was detected many times. This sequence joins TRBV9 and TRBJ2-5, with D possibly TRBD1 on 7 matching bases. The CDR3 spans 16 residues. The V end was cut by 0 bases, the J end by 5 bases, with 17 bases between. Germline V gives CDR1 SGDLS, CDR2 YYNGEE. CDR3 nucleotide sequence: TGTGCCAGCAGCGTAGGAAACAGGGGAGGAGTGGAGACCCAGTACTTC. It encodes CASSVGNRGGVETQYF.

J is TRBJ2-3 and V is TRBV7-2; D is unresolved. The CDR3 extends over 13 amino acids. Between the trimmed V and J ends, which lost 0 bases and 4 bases, there was a span of 5 bases. Germline V gene data show CDR1 as SGHTA and CDR2 as FQGNSA. CDR3 sequence: CASSLAQSDTQYF. The CDR3 coding sequence is TGTGCCAGCAGCTTAGCGCAGTCAGATACGCAGTATTTT.

Ten or more counts support this clonotype. The DNA for the CDR3 is TGTGCCAGCAGCCAAGAGGGCAGGGAATGGACCCAGTACTTC. Protein: CASSQEGREWTQYF. The chain recombines TRBV3-1 with TRBJ2-5; D perhaps matches TRBD1 (5 bases). The length of the CDR3 is 14 residues. The ends were cut back, 0 bases at V and 7 bases at J, with 12 bases in the middle. From germline, CDR1 is LGHDT and CDR2 YNNKEL (reference sequence).

This clonotype has a count of ten or more. The genes are TRBV4-1 and TRBJ2-3; 9 bases match TRBD2. In germline, CDR1 is MGHRA, CDR2 YSYEKL. The CDR3 totals 16 residues. Trimming cost V 2 bases and J 4 bases; bases outside gene matches: 7. This chain's CDR3 is CASSQQAGGGSDTQYF. The CDR3 DNA follows: TGCGCCAGCAGCCAACAAGCGGGAGGAGGCTCAGATACGCAGTATTTT.

The chain recombines TRBV28 with TRBJ1-1, with D uncertain. CDR1 is MDHEN, CDR2 SYDVKM, per germline. CDR3 length equals 15 residues. The V gene lost 3 bases and the J gene lost 5 bases, with 16 bases spanning the gap. The CDR3 nucleotides are TGTGCCAGCAGTTTTTTATATAGAGGACGGACTGAAGCTTTCTTT. Its translation: CASSFLYRGRTEAFF.

J is TRBJ2-1 and V is TRBV28; TRBD1 agrees at 11 bases. The CDR3 is made up of 16 amino acids. V was pared by 4 bases and J by 10 bases, with 12 bases of the junction left unmatched. Germline CDR1 MDHEN, CDR2 SYDVKM. The CDR3 loop reads CASSSAGTGGIGEQFF. CDR3 DNA sequence: TGTGCCAGCAGTTCTGCCGGGACAGGGGGTATCGGGGAGCAGTTCTTC.

J is TRBJ2-2 and V is TRBV6-5; no reliable D call. The CDR3 totals 13 residues. The V gene's germline CDR1 is MNHEY and CDR2 SVGAGI. The V and J ends lost 0 bases and 4 bases respectively, with 3 bases between them. CDR3 region: CASSYSTTGELFF. Here the CDR3 DNA reads TGTGCCAGCAGTTACTCGACCACCGGGGAGCTGTTTTTT.

This clonotype occurred a few times. The genes are TRBV13 and TRBJ2-7, with 8 nucleotides matching TRBD1. Germline assignment: CDR1 PRHDT and CDR2 FYEKMQ (reference sequence). V shed 5 bases and J 3 bases; nucleotides not matched to a gene: 9. The CDR3 sequence is 15 residues long. This CDR3 is CASSPGRGTGYEQYF. Written as DNA, the CDR3 is TGTGCCAGCAGCCCGGGCAGAGGGACAGGCTACGAGCAGTACTTC. The full variable domain, rest sourced from reference TRBV13 and TRBJ2-7, is AAGVIQSPRHLIKEKRETATLKCYPIPRHDTVYWYQQGPGQDPQFLISFYEKMQSDKGSIPDRFSAQQFSDYHSELNMSSLELGDSALYFCASSPGRGTGYEQYFGPGTRLTVT.

This clonotype was seen many times. This sequence joins TRBV5-1 and TRBJ2-7; D is undetermined. The V and J ends lost 6 bases and 0 bases respectively, with 13 bases between them. The CDR3 contains 14 residues. CDR1 and CDR2 from the germline V gene are SGHRS and YFSETQ. CDR3 residues: CASKRVFGSYEQYF. For the CDR3, the DNA is TGCGCCAGCAAACGGGTATTTGGCTCCTACGAGCAGTACTTC.

This clonotype was observed a handful of times. V and J are TRBV24-1 and TRBJ2-1, with a weak D call TRBD2 (7 bases). The germline CDR1 and CDR2 sequences are KGHDR and SFDVKD. The CDR3 consists of 17 residues. V shed 10 bases and J shed 5 bases, with 26 bases lying between them. CDR3 residues: CATSDIAGAGGNNEQFF. The CDR3 bases are TGTGCCACTTCCGATATCGCGGGGGCTGGGGGTAACAATGAGCAGTTCTTC.

This clonotype was found many times. This chain connects TRBV28 to TRBJ2-5; D call uncertain. V shed 2 bases and J shed 1 base, with 11 bases lying between them. The V gene's germline CDR1 is MDHEN and CDR2 SYDVKM. The CDR3 consists of 15 residues. As DNA, the CDR3 is TGTGCCAGCAGTTTACTTCCTCAACCCCAAGAGACCCAGTACTTC. Amino acids: CASSLLPQPQETQYF.